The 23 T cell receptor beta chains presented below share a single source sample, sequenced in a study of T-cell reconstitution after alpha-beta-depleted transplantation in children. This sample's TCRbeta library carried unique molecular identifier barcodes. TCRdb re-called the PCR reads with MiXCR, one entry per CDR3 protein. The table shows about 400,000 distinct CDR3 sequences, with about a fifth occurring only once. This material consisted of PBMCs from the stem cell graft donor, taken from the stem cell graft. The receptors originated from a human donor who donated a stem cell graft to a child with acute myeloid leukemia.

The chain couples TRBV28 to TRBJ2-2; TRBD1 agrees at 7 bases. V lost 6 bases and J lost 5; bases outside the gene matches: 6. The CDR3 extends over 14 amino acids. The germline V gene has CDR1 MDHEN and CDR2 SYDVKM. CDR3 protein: CASRGTDLTGELFF. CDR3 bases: TGTGCCAGCAGGGGGACAGACTTAACCGGGGAGCTGTTTTTT.

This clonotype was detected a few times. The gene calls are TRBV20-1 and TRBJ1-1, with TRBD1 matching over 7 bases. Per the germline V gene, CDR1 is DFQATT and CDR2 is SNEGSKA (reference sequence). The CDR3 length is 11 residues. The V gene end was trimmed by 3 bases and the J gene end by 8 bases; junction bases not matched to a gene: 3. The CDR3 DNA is TGCAGTGCTAGGGACAGGCGGGAAGCTTTCTTT. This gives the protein CSARDRREAFF.

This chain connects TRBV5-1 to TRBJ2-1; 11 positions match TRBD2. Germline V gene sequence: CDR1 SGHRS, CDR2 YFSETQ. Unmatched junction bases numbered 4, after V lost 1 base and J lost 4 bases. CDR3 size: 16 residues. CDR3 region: CASSLMGLAAYNEQFF. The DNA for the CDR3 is TGCGCCAGCAGCTTGATGGGACTAGCGGCTTACAATGAGCAGTTCTTC.

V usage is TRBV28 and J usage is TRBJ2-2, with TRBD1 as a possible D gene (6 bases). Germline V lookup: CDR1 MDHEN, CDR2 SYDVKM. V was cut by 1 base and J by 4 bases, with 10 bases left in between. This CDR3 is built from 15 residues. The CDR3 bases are TGTGCCAGCAGTTTATTTCAGGGGCCCACCGGGGAGCTGTTTTTT. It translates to CASSLFQGPTGELFF.

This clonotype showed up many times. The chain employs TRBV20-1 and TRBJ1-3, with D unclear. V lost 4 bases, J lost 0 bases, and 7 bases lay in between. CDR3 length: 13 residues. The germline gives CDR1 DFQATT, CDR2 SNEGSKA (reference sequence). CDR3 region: CSATLGSGNTIYF. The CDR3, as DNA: TGCAGTGCTACACTGGGCTCTGGAAACACCATATATTTT.

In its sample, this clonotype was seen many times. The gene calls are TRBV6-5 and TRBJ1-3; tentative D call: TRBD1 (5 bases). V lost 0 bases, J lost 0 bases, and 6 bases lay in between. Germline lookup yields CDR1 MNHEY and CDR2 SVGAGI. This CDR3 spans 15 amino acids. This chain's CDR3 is CASSYSTDSGNTIYF. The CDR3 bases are TGTGCCAGCAGTTACTCGACAGACTCTGGAAACACCATATATTTT.

The CDR3 DNA follows: TGTGCCAGCAGTTTTCAGGGGTCGAGCACAGATACGCAGTATTTT. Its protein product is CASSFQGSSTDTQYF. This chain uses TRBV12-3 or TRBV12-4 with TRBJ2-3, with D perhaps TRBD1 (6 bases). The length of the CDR3 is 15 residues. V was pared by 3 bases and J by 0 bases, with 10 bases between.

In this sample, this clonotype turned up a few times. CDR3 loop: CASSPGLAGHEQYF. CDR3 bases: TGTGCCAGCAGTCCTGGACTAGCGGGACACGAGCAGTACTTC. The chain combines TRBV27 with TRBJ2-7; 12 positions match TRBD2. J was trimmed by 5 bases and V by 5 bases; bases with no gene match: 4. In germline, CDR1 is MNHEY, CDR2 SMNVEV (reference sequence). The CDR3 extends over 14 amino acids.

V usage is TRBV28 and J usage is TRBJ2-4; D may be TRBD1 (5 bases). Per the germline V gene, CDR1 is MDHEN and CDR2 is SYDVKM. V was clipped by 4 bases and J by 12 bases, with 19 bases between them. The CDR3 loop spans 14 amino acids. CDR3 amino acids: CASSSIQGAAAQYF. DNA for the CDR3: TGTGCCAGCAGTTCCATCCAGGGTGCGGCCGCTCAGTACTTC.

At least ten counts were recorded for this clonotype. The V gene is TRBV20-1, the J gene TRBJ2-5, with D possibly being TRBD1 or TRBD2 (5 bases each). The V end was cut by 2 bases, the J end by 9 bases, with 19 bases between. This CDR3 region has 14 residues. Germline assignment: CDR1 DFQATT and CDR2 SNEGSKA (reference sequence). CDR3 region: CSARSFRDVEAQYF. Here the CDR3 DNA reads TGCAGTGCTAGATCCTTCCGGGACGTGGAGGCCCAGTACTTC.

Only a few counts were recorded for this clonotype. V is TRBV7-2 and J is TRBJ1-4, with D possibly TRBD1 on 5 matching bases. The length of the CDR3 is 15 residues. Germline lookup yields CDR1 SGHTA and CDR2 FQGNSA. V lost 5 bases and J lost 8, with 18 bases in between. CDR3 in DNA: TGTGCCAGCAGCCGCCTAGGAGAAGGGGACGAAAAACTGTTTTTT. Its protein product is CASSRLGEGDEKLFF.

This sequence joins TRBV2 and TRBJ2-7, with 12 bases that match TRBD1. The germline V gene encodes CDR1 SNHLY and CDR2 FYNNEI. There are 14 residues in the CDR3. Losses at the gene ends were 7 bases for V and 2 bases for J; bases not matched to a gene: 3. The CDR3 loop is CASKGQGATYEQYF. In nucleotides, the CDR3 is TGTGCCAGCAAGGGACAGGGGGCCACCTACGAGCAGTACTTC.

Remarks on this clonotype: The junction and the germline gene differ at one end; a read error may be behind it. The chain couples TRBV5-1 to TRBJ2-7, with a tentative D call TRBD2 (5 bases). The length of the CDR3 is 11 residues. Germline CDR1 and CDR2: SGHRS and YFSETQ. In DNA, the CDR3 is TGCGCCAGCAGCTCCGGGAACGGGCACCACTTC. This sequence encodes CASSSGNGHHF.

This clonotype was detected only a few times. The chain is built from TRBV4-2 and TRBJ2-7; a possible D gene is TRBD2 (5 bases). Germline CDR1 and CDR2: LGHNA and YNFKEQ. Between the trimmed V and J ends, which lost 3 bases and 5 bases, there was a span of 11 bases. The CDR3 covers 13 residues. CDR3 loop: CASSHLVGDEQYF. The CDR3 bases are TGTGCCAGCAGCCACCTAGTCGGGGACGAGCAGTACTTC.

CDR3 residues: CASSLVPWQGSNQPQHF. CDR3 DNA: TGTGCCAGCAGCTTAGTCCCGTGGCAGGGTAGCAATCAGCCCCAGCATTTT. V usage is TRBV7-6 and J usage is TRBJ1-5; possibly TRBD1 for D (5 bases). The germline V gene has CDR1 SGHVS and CDR2 FNYEAQ. Trimming left V 1 base short and J 0 bases short, with 13 bases between. The CDR3 sequence is 17 residues long.

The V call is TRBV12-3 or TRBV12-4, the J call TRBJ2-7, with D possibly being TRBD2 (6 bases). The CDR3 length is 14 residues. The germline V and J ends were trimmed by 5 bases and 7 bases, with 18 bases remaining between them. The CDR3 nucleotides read TGTGCCAGCAGTCGCATCCCGGGAGTGGGAGAGCAGTACTTC. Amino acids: CASSRIPGVGEQYF.

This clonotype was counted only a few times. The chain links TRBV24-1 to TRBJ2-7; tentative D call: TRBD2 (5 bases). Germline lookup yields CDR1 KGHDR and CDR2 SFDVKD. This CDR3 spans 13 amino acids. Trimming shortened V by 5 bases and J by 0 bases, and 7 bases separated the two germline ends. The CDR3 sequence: CATSAGSSYEQYF. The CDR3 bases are TGTGCCACCAGTGCTGGGAGCTCCTACGAGCAGTACTTC.

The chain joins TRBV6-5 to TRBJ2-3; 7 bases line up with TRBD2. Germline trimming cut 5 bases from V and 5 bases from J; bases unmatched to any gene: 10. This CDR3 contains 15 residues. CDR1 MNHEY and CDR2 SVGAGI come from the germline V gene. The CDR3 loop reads CASSVPRLAVDTQYF. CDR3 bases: TGTGCCAGCAGTGTACCGAGACTAGCAGTAGATACGCAGTATTTT.

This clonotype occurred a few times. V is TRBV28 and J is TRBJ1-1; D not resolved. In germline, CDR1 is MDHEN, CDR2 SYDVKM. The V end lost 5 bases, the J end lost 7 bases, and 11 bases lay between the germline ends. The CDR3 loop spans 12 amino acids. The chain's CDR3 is CASSVDLGEAFF. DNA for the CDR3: TGTGCCAGCAGTGTCGATTTAGGTGAAGCTTTCTTT.

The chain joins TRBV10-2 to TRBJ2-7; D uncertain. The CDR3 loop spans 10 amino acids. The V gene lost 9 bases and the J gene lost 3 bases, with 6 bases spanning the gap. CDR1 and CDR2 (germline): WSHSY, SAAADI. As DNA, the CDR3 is TGCGCCAGAACCGACTACGAGCAGTACTTC. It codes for CARTDYEQYF.

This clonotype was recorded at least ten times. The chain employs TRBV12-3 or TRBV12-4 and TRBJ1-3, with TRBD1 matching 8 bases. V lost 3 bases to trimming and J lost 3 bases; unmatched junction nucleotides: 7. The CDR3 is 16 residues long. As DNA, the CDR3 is TGTGCCAGCAGTTTGGCCCAGGGGGCGATTGGAAACACCATATATTTT. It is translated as CASSLAQGAIGNTIYF.

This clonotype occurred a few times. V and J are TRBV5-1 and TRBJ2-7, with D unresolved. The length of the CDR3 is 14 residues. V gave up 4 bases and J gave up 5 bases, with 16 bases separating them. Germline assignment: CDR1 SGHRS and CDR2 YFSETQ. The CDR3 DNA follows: TGCGCCAGCAGCATTGATCTTGTCTGGGACGAGCAGTACTTC. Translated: CASSIDLVWDEQYF.

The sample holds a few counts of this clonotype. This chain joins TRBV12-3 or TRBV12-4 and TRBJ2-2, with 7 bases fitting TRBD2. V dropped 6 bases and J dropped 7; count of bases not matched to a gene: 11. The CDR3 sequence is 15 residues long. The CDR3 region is CASSARLATGGELFF. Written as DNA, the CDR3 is TGTGCCAGCAGCGCACGACTAGCTACCGGCGGGGAGCTGTTTTTT.